This entry features one T cell receptor (beta chain) sequence. The data derive from a study of blood T cell repertoires in COVID-19. Study information: Material from acute and convalescent COVID-19 was sourced from the United States, Italy and Spain. From T cells, B-cell-depleted T cells, or PBMCs came the material, which was cDNA or gDNA.

This CDR3 is built from 14 residues. Between the trimmed V and J ends, which lost 0 bases and 12 bases, there was a span of 12 bases. The germline gives CDR1 SGHAT, CDR2 FQDESV (reference sequence). Authors' data handling: Estimated nucleated cell counts came from reference gene primer amplification. Using immunoSEQ multiplex PCR, the repertoire was profiled, and TCRdb retains in-frame clones only, with some absent. V and J calls and clone size are as listed in that table; D and trimming were resolved from the DNA. The sample includes under 150,000 clones, approximately 80% of them seen just once. The source material was peripheral blood. This sequence originates from a woman aged 50 to 65 with acute or convalescent COVID-19. The gene calls are TRBV11-1 and TRBJ1-6; D is possibly TRBD1 (5 bases). For the CDR3, the DNA is TGTGCCAGCAGCTTAGCGAGGCAGGGCGGACCCCTCCACTTT. Translated: CASSLARQGGPLHF.